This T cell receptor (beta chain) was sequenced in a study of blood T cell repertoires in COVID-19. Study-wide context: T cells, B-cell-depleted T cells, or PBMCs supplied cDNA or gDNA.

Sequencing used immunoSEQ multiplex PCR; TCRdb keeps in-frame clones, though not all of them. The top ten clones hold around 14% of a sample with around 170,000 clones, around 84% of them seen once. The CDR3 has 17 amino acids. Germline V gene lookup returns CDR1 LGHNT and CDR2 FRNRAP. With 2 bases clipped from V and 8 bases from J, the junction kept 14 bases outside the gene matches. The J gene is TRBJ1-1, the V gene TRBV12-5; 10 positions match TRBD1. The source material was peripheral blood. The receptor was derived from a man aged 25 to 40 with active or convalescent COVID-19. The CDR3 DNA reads TGTGCTAGTGGTTTGACCTCCGGGACAGGGGTTGTGGGGGAAGCTTTCTTT. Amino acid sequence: CASGLTSGTGVVGEAFF.